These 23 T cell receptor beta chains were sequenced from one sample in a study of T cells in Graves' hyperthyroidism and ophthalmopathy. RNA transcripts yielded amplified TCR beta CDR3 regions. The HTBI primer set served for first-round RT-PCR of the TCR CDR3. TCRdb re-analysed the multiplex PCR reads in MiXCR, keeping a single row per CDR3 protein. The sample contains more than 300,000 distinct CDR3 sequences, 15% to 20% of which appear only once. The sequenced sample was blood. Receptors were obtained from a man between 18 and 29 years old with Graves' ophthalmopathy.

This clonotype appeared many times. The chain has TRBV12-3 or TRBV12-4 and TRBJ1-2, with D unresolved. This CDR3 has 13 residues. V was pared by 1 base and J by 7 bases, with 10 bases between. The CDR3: CASSLGAQPGYTF. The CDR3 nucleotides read TGTGCCAGCAGTTTAGGGGCGCAGCCTGGCTACACCTTC.

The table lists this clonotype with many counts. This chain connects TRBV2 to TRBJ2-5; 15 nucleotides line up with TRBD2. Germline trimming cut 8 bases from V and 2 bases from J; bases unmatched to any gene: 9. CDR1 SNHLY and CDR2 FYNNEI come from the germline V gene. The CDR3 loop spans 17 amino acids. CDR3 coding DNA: TGTGCCAGCGACCTGGGGACTAGCGGGGGGCCGCAAGAGACCCAGTACTTC. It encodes CASDLGTSGGPQETQYF.

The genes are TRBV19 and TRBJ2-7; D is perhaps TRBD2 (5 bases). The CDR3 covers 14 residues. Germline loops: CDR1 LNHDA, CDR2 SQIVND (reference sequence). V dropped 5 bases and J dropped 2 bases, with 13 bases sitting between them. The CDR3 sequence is CASSATAGPYEQYF. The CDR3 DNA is TGTGCCAGTAGTGCAACGGCGGGCCCCTACGAGCAGTACTTC. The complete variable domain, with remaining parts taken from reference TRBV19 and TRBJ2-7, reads DGGITQSPKYLFRKEGQNVTLSCEQNLNHDAMYWYRQDPGQGLRLIYYSQIVNDFQKGDIAEGYSVSREKKESFPLTVTSAQKNPTAFYLCASSATAGPYEQYFGPGTRLTVT.

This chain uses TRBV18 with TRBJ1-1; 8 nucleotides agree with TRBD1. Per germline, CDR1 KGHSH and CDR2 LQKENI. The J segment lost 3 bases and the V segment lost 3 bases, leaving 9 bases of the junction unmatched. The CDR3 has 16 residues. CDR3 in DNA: TGTGCCAGCTCACCTACCGGGACAGGCACCTACACTGAAGCTTTCTTT. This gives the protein CASSPTGTGTYTEAFF.

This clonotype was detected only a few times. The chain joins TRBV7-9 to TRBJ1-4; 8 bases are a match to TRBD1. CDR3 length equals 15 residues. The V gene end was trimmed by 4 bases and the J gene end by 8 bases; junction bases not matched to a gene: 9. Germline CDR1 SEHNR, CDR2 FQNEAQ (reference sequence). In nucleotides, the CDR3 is TGTGCCAGCAGCTCGGCGGGCAGGGACAGGGAAAAACTGTTTTTT. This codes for CASSSAGRDREKLFF.

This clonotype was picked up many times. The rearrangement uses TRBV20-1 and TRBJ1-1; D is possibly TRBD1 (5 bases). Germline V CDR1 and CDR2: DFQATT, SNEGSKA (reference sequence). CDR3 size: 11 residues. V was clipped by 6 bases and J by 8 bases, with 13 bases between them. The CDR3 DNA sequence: TGCAGTGCCACCACAGGCAGAGAAGCTTTCTTT. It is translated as CSATTGREAFF.

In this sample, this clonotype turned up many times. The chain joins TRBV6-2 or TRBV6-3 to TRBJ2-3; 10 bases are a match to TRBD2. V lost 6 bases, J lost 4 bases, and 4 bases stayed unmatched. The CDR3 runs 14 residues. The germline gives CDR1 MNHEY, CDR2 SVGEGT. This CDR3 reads CASSPGLASDTQYF. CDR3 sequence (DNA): TGTGCCAGCAGCCCGGGACTAGCGTCAGATACGCAGTATTTT.

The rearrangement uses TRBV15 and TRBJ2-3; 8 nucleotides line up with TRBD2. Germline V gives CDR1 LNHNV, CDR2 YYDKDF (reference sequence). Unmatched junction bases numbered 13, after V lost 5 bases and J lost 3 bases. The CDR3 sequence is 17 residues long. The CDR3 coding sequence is TGTGCCACCAGCCACCCCGGGGGGGAGCGGGGTACAGATACGCAGTATTTT. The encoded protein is CATSHPGGERGTDTQYF.

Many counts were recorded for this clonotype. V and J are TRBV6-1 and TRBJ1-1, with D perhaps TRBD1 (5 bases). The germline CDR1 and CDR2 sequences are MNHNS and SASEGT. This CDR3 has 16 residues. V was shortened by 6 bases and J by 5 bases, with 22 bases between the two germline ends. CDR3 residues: CASSLGVGPLPTEAFF. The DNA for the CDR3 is TGTGCCAGCAGCCTCGGTGTGGGGCCACTACCGACTGAAGCTTTCTTT.

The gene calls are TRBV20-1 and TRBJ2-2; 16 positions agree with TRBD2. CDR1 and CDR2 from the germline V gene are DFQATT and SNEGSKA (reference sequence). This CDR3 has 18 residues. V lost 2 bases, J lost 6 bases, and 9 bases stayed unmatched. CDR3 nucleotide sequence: TGCAGTGCTAGATCCGGGACTAGCGGGGGGGCCTTTCCCGGGGAGCTGTTTTTT. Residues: CSARSGTSGGAFPGELFF.

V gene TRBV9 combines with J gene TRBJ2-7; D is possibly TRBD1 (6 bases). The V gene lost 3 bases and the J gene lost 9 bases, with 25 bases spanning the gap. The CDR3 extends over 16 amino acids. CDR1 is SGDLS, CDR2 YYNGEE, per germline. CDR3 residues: CASSARPRGWSKGQYF. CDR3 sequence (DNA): TGTGCCAGCAGCGCCCGTCCTAGGGGGTGGTCGAAGGGGCAGTACTTC.

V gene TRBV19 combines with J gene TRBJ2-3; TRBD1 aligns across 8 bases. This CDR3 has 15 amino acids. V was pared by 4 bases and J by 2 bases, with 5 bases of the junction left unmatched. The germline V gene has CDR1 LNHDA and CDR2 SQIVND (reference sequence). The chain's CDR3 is CASSTRDRNTDTQYF. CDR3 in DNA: TGTGCCAGTAGTACCCGGGACAGGAACACAGATACGCAGTATTTT.

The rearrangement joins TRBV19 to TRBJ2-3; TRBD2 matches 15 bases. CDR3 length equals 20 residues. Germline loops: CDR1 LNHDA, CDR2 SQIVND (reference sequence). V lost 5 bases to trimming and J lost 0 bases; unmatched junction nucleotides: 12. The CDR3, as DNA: TGTGCCAGTAGTCCACGGACTAGCGGGGGGGCCCCCATCAGCACAGATACGCAGTATTTT. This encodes CASSPRTSGGAPISTDTQYF.

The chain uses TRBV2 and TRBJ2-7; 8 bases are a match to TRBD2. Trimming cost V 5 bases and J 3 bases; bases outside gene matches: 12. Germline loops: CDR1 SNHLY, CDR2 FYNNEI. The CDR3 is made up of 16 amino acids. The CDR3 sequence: CASSPRISGAIYEQYF. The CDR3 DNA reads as TGTGCCAGCAGTCCCCGGATTAGCGGGGCTATCTACGAGCAGTACTTC.

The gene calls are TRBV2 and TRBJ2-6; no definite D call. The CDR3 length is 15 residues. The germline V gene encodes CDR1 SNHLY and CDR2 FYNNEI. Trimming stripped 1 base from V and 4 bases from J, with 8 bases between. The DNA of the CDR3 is TGTGCCAGCAGTGAAGGTGGGCTAGGGGCCAACGTCCTGACTTTC. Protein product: CASSEGGLGANVLTF.

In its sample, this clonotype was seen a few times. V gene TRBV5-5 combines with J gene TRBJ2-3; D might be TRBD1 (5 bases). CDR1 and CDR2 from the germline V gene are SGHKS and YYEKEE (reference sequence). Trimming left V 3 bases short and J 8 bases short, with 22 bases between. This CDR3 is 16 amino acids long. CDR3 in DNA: TGTGCCAGCAGCTCCACCGTTTGGGTAGGGGAAGCTACGCAGTATTTT. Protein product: CASSSTVWVGEATQYF. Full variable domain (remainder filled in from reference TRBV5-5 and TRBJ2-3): DAGVTQSPTHLIKTRGQQVTLRCSPISGHKSVSWYQQVLGQGPQFIFQYYEKEERGRGNFPDRFSARQFPNYSSELNVNALLLGDSALYLCASSSTVWVGEATQYFGPGTRLTVL.

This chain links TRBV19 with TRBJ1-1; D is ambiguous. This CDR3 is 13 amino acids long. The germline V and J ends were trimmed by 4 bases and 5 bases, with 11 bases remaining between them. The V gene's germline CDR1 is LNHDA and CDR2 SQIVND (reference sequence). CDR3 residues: CASSSRPGTEAFF. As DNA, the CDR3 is TGTGCCAGTAGTAGCAGACCGGGGACTGAAGCTTTCTTT.

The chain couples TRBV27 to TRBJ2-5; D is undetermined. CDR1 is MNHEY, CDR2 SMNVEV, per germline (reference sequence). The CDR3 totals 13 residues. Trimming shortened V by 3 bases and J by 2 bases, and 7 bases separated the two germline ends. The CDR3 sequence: CASSFGRQETQYF. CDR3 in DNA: TGTGCCAGCAGTTTCGGTAGACAAGAGACCCAGTACTTC.

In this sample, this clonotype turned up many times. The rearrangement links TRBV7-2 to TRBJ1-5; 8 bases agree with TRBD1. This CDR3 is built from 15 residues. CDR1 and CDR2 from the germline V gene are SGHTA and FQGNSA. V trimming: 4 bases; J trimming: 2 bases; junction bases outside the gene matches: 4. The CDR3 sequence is CASSSQQGGNQPQHF. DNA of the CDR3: TGTGCCAGCAGCTCTCAACAGGGGGGCAATCAGCCCCAGCATTTT. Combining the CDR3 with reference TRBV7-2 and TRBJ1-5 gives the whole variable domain GAGVSQSPSNKVTEKGKDVELRCDPISGHTALYWYRQSLGQGLEFLIYFQGNSAPDKSGLPSDRFSAERTGGSVSTLTIQRTQQEDSAVYLCASSSQQGGNQPQHFGDGTRLSIL.

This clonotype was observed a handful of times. Written as DNA, the CDR3 is TGTGCCAGCAGCCGTCAGACAGGGGGCGGGACAGATACGCAGTATTTT. This gives the protein CASSRQTGGGTDTQYF. J is TRBJ2-3 and V is TRBV7-3; 10 bases agree with TRBD1. The CDR3 length is 16 residues. CDR1 is SGHTA, CDR2 FQGTGA, per germline. With 5 bases clipped from V and 3 bases from J, the junction kept 8 bases outside the gene matches.

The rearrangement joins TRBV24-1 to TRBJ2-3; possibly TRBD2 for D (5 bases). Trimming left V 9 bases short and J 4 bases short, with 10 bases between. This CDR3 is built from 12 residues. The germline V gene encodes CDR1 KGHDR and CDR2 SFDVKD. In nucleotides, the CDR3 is TGTGCCACCGGTCGGGAATCAGATACGCAGTATTTT. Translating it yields CATGRESDTQYF.

CDR3: CASSLGGRNSRSGNTIYF. The CDR3 region has the DNA TGTGCCAGCAGCTTAGGGGGTAGGAATTCTCGCTCTGGAAACACCATATATTTT. The rearrangement links TRBV11-2 to TRBJ1-3; D not certain. The CDR3 totals 18 residues. CDR1 is SGHAT, CDR2 FQNNGV, per germline. V was pared by 1 base and J by 0 bases, with 16 bases between.

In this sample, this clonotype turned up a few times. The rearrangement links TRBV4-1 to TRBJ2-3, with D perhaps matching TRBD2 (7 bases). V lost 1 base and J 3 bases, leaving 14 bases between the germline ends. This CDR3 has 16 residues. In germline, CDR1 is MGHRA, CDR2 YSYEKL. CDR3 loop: CASSQGGRGATDTQYF. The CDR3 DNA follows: TGCGCCAGCAGCCAAGGGGGCCGGGGGGCAACAGATACGCAGTATTTT.